This is a list of T cell receptor beta chains from one sample in a study of cytomegalovirus exposure and HLA in healthy donors. The protocol was immunoSEQ multiplex PCR, while the TCRdb copy is restricted to in-frame clones and leaves out a portion. The sample carries around 170,000 clones, roughly 71% recorded once. The material sequenced was PBMCs. Every receptor here comes from a girl between 10 and 17 years old in good health and CMV-seronegative. CDR3s include the opening cysteine and the closing phenylalanine or tryptophan. Each record gives: J gene, V gene, CDR3 protein.

j_call: TRBJ1-2; v_call: TRBV27; cdr3_aa: CASSFGVSYGYTF
j_call: TRBJ2-7; v_call: TRBV4-1; cdr3_aa: CASSPPLEDEQYF
j_call: TRBJ2-3; v_call: TRBV6-5; cdr3_aa: CASKSLITDTQYF
j_call: TRBJ2-3; v_call: TRBV7-7; cdr3_aa: CASSLALTDTQYF
j_call: TRBJ2-7; v_call: TRBV6-5; cdr3_aa: CASSTRDRAYEQYF
j_call: TRBJ2-7; v_call: TRBV5-1; cdr3_aa: CASSSGQGAYEQYF
j_call: TRBJ2-1; v_call: TRBV9; cdr3_aa: CASAATGGFYNEQFF
j_call: TRBJ1-4; v_call: TRBV27; cdr3_aa: CASSLTSGGNEKLFF
j_call: TRBJ2-1; v_call: TRBV6-6; cdr3_aa: CASSYPGTGKDEQFF
j_call: TRBJ2-5; v_call: TRBV9; cdr3_aa: CASSVTGGVETQYF
j_call: TRBJ1-2; v_call: TRBV19; cdr3_aa: CASSIQGLGYTF
j_call: TRBJ1-5; v_call: TRBV10-3; cdr3_aa: CAISAEGSIQPQHF
j_call: TRBJ1-6; v_call: TRBV2; cdr3_aa: CASSAGTGGFSPLHF
j_call: TRBJ2-5; v_call: TRBV7-9; cdr3_aa: CASSLGDRGETQYF
j_call: TRBJ2-3; v_call: TRBV12-5; cdr3_aa: CSTSGQATDTQYF
j_call: TRBJ1-6; v_call: TRBV9; cdr3_aa: CASSETGKTPLHF
j_call: TRBJ1-4; v_call: TRBV7-9; cdr3_aa: CASPCRNEKLFF
j_call: TRBJ2-1; v_call: TRBV19; cdr3_aa: CASSDNWGVEQFF
j_call: TRBJ2-3; v_call: TRBV5-1; cdr3_aa: CASSSGGADTQYF
j_call: TRBJ2-6; v_call: TRBV27; cdr3_aa: CASSPGYSGANVLTF
j_call: TRBJ1-2; v_call: TRBV6-1; cdr3_aa: CASSEQAWPNYGYTF
j_call: TRBJ1-2; v_call: TRBV13; cdr3_aa: CASSVSMSNYGYTF
j_call: TRBJ1-1; v_call: TRBV7-9; cdr3_aa: CASRLGLGVTEAFF
j_call: TRBJ1-3; v_call: TRBV5-6; cdr3_aa: CASSFRAGGFEGNTIYF
j_call: TRBJ1-3; v_call: TRBV6-4; cdr3_aa: CASSGLNRDRGRNTIYF
j_call: TRBJ2-3; v_call: TRBV5-1; cdr3_aa: CASSRGTSGRDTQYF
j_call: TRBJ1-4; v_call: TRBV2; cdr3_aa: CASNGLNEKLFF
j_call: TRBJ2-3; v_call: TRBV9; cdr3_aa: CASSPRTRQGSYTDTQYF
j_call: TRBJ1-3; v_call: TRBV18; cdr3_aa: CASSPVGASGNTIYF
j_call: TRBJ1-1; v_call: TRBV18; cdr3_aa: CASSPTGDTEAFF
j_call: TRBJ2-5; v_call: TRBV5-1; cdr3_aa: CASSLLAGVEETQYF